This TCR beta chain was documented in a study of immune evolution from preneoplasia to lung adenocarcinoma. Whole-study results and caveats: Later-stage lesions appeared to have more T cells, more diversity, less clonality.

V was clipped by 6 bases and J by 3 bases, with 9 bases between them. CDR1 is MNHEY and CDR2 is SVGAGI in the germline V gene. The CDR3 loop spans 12 amino acids. Premalignant or tumor cells were enriched by macro-dissection after pathologic assessment. This table comes from immunoSEQ multiplex PCR, and its TCRdb copy is limited to in-frame clones, with some not included. Among about 14,000 clones listed, roughly 80% were seen once. Notes on this clone: Antigen specificity is unknown.

This sequence was found in a person between 65 and 79 years old with lung adenocarcinoma. The source material was FFPE minimally invasive lung adenocarcinoma tissue. V gene TRBV6-5 combines with J gene TRBJ2-7; D call uncertain. The DNA for the CDR3 is TGTGCCAGCAGGGCTTCCATCTACGAGCAGTACTTC. This encodes CASRASIYEQYF.